This TCR beta chain was profiled in a study of T cell changes during pregnancy in multiple sclerosis. V was cut by 3 bases and J by 3 bases, with 10 bases left in between. The length of the CDR3 is 14 residues. Germline values: CDR1 MRHNA, CDR2 SNTAGT. Here immunoSEQ multiplex PCR was the method, and the copy in TCRdb shows in-frame clones only, minus some. The sample lists about 27,000 clones; roughly nine tenths were seen once. The rearrangement uses TRBV6-4 and TRBJ2-3, with D uncertain. The specimen was CD8+ T cells from peripheral blood mononuclear cells, collected in the second trimester of pregnancy. The origin of this receptor is a female donor with multiple sclerosis, enrolled in a pregnancy study. Here the CDR3 DNA reads TGTGCCAGCAGTGAATCCGGGTCTACAGATACGCAGTATTTT. Protein product: CASSESGSTDTQYF.